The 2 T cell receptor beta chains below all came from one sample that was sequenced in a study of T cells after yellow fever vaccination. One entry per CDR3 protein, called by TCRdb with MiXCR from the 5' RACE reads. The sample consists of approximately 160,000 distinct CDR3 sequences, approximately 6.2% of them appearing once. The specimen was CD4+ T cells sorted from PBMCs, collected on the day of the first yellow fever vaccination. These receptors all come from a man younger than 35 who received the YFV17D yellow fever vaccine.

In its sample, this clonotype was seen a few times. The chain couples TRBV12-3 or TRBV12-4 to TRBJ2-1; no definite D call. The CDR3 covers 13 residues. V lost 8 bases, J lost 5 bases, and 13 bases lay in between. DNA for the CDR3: TGTGCCAGCGACCTTAATTTCAACAATGAGCAGTTCTTC. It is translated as CASDLNFNNEQFF.

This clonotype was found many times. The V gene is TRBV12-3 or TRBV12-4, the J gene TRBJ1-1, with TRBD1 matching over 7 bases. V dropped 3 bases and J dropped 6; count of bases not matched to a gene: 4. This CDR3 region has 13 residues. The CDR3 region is CASSFGRGSEAFF. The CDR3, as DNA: TGTGCCAGCAGTTTTGGCAGGGGGTCTGAAGCTTTCTTT.